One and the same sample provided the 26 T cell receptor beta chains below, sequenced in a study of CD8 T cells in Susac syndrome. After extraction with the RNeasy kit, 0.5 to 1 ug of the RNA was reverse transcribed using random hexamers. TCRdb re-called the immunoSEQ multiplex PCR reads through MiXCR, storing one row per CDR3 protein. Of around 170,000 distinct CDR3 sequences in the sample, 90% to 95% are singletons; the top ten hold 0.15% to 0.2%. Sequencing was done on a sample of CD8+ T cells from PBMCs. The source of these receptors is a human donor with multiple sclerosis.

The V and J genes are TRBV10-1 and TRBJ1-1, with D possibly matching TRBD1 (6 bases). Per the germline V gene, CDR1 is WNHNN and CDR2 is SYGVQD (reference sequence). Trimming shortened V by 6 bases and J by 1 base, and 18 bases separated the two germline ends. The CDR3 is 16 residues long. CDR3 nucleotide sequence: TGCGCCAGCAGCGGGGGGACGATGGGGGCGAACACTGAAGCTTTCTTT. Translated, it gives CASSGGTMGANTEAFF.

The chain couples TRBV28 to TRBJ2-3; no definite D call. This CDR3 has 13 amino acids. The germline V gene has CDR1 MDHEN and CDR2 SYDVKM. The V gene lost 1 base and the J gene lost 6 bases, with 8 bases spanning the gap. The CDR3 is CASSLSTLDTQYF. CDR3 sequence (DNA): TGTGCCAGCAGTTTATCGACGTTGGATACGCAGTATTTT.

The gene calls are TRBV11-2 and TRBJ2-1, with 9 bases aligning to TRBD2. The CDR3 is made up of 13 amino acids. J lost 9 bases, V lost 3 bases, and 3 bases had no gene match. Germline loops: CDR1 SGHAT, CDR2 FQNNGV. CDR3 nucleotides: TGTGCCAGCAGCTTCGGGACTAGCTTTGAGCAGTTCTTC. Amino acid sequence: CASSFGTSFEQFF. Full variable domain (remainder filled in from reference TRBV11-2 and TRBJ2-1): EAGVAQSPRYKIIEKRQSVAFWCNPISGHATLYWYQQILGQGPKLLIQFQNNGVVDDSQLPKDRFSAERLKGVDSTLKIQPAKLEDSAVYLCASSFGTSFEQFFGPGTRLTVL.

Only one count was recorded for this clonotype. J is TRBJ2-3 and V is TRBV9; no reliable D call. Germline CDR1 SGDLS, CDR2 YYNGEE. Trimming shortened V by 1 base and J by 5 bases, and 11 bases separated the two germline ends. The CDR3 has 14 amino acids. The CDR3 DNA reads TGTGCCAGCAGCGTATCGGGCGCGGAAGATACGCAGTATTTT. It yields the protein CASSVSGAEDTQYF.

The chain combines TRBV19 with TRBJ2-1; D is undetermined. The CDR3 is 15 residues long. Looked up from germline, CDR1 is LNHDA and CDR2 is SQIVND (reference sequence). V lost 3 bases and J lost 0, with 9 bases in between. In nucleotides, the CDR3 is TGTGCCAGTAGTATGCCCGACAACTCCTACAATGAGCAGTTCTTC. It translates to CASSMPDNSYNEQFF.

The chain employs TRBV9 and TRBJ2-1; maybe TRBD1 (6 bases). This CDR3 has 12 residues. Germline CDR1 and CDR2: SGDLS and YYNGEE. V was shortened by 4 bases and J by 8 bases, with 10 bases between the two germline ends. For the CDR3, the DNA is TGTGCCAGCAGCCAACAGGGCTATGAGCAGTTCTTC. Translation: CASSQQGYEQFF.

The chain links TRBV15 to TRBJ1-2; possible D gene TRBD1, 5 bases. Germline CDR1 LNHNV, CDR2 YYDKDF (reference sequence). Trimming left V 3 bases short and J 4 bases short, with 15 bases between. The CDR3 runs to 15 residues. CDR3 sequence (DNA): TGTGCCACCAGCAGGGAGGGGAACCGATTCTATGGCTACACCTTC. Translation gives CATSREGNRFYGYTF.

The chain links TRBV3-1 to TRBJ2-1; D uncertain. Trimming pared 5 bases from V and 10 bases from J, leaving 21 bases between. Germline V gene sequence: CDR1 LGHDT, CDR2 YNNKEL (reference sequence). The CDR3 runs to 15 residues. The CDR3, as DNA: TGTGCCAGCAGCTACGGACGCAGCCCCTATGACGAGCAGTTCTTC. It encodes CASSYGRSPYDEQFF.

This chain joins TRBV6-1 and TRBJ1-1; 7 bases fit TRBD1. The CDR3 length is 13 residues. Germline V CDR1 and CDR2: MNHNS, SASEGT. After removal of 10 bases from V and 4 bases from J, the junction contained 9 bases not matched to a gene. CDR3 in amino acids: CAIRQGGVTEAFF. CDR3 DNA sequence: TGTGCCATCCGACAGGGCGGCGTCACTGAAGCTTTCTTT.

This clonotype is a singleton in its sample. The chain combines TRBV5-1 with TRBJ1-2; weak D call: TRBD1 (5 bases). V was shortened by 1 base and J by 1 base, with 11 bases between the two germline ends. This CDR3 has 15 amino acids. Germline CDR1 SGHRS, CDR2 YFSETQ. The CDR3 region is CASSLNGGGNYGYTF. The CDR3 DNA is TGCGCCAGCAGCTTGAACGGGGGTGGTAACTATGGCTACACCTTC.

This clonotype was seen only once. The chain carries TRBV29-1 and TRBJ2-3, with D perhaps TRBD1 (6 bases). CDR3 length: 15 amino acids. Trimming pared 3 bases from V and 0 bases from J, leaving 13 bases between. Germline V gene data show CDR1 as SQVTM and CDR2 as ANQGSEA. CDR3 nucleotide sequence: TGCAGCGTTGAGGGACATCAAACTAGCACAGATACGCAGTATTTT. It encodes CSVEGHQTSTDTQYF.

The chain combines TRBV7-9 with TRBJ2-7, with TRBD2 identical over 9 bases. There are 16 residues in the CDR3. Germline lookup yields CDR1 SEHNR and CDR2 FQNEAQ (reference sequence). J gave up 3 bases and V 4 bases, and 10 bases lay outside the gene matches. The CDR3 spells CASSSPVSGGSYEQYF. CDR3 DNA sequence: TGTGCCAGCAGCTCGCCGGTTAGCGGGGGAAGCTACGAGCAGTACTTC.

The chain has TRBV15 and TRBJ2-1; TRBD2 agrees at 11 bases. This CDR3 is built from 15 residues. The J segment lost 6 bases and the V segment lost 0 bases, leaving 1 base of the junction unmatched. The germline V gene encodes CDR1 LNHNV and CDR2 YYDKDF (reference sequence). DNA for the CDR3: TGTGCCACCAGCAGAGAGCTAGCGGGAGGCAATGAGCAGTTCTTC. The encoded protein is CATSRELAGGNEQFF.

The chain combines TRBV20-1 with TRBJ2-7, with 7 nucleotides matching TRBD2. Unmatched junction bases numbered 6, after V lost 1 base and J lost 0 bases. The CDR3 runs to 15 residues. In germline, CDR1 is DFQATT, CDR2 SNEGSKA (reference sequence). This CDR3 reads CSARVLGGISYEQYF. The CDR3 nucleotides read TGCAGTGCTAGAGTCTTGGGGGGGATCTCCTACGAGCAGTACTTC.

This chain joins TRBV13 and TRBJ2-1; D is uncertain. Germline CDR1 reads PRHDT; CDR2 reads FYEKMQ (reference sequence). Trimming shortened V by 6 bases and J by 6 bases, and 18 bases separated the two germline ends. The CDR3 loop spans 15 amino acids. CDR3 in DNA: TGTGCCAGCAGTCGTCCGGGCCCATACCCCAATGAGCAGTTCTTC. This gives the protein CASSRPGPYPNEQFF.

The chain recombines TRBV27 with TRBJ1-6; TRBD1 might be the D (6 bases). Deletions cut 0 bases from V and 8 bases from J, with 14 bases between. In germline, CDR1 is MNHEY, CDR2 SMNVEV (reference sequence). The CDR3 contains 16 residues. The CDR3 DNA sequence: TGTGCCAGCAGTTTATCCCTCAGGGGAATGGATTCACCCCTCCACTTT. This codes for CASSLSLRGMDSPLHF.

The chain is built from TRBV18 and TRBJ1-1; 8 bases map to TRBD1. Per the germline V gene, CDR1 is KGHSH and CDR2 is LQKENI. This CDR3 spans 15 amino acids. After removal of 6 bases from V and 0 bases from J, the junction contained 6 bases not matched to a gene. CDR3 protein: CASSRDRHMNTEAFF. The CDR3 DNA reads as TGTGCCAGCTCGCGGGACAGGCACATGAACACTGAAGCTTTCTTT.

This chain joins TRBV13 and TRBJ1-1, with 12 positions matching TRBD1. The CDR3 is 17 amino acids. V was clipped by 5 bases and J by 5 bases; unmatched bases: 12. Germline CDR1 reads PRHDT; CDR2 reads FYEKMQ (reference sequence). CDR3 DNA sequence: TGTGCCAGCAGCGCGCGACAAACGGGACAGGGGGCGACTGAAGCTTTCTTT. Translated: CASSARQTGQGATEAFF.

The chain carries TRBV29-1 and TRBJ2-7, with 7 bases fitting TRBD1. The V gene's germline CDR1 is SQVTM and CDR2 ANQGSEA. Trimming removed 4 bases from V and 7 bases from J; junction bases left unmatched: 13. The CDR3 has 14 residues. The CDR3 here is CSVGRQGSFSEQYF. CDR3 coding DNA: TGCAGCGTTGGCCGACAGGGATCCTTCTCGGAGCAGTACTTC.

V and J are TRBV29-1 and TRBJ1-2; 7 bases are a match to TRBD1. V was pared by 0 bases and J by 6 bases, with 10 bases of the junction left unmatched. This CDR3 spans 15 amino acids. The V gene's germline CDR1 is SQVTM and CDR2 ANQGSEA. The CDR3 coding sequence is TGCAGCGTTGAAGATCAAAACAGGGGAGGGGATGGCTACACCTTC. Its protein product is CSVEDQNRGGDGYTF.

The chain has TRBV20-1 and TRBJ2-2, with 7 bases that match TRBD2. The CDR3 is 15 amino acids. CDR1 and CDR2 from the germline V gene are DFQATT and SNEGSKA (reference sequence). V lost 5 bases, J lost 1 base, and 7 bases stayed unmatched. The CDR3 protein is CSAPSLAQNTGELFF. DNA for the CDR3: TGCAGTGCTCCTTCACTAGCGCAGAACACCGGGGAGCTGTTTTTT.

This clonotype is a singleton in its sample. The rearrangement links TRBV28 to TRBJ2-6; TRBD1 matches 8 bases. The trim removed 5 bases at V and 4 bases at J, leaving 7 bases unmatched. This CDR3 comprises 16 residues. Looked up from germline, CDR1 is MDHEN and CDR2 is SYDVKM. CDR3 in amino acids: CASSPLRGQGANVLTF. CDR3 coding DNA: TGTGCCAGCAGTCCCCTCAGGGGGCAAGGGGCCAACGTCCTGACTTTC.

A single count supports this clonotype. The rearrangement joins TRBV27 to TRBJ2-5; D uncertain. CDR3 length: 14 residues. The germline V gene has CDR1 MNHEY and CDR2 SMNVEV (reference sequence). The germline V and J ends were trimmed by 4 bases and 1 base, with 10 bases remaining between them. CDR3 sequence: CASSSTRAQETQYF. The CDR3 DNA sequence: TGTGCCAGCAGTTCGACAAGGGCCCAAGAGACCCAGTACTTC.

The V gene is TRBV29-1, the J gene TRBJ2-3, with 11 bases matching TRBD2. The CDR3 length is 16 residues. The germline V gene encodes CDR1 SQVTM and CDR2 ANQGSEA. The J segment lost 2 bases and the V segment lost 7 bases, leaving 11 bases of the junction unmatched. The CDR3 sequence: CSGRPGLAEITDTQYF. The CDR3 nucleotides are TGCAGCGGTCGACCGGGACTAGCGGAAATCACAGATACGCAGTATTTT.

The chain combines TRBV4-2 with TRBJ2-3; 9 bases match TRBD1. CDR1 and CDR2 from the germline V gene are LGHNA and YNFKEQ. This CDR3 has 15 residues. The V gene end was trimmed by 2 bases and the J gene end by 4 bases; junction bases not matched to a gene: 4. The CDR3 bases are TGTGCCAGCAGCCAACCGGGACAGGGACCAGATACGCAGTATTTT. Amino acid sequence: CASSQPGQGPDTQYF.

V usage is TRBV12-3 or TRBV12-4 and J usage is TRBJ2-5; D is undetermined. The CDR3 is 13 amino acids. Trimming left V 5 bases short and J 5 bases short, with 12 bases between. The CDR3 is CASSPPGPETQYF. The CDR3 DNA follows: TGTGCCAGCAGTCCCCCAGGCCCGGAGACCCAGTACTTC.